At least ten counts were recorded for the clone carrying this T cell receptor beta chain. What it binds is unknown. TCRdb fed the RT-PCR reads into MiXCR, producing one record per CDR3 protein. The sample yields hundreds of thousands of distinct CDR3 sequences, approximately 9.9% seen once. The sample comes from a study of response to subunit inactivated influenza vaccine. General study points: There was a suggestion from the authors that each seasonal influenza vaccination recruits few new T cells.

The source of this sequence is a middle-aged man who received an inactivated influenza vaccine. Sample: PBMCs from blood, taken roughly 47 days after vaccination.

In nucleotides, the CDR3 is TGCGCCAGCAGCTTGGTGGCCAACTCCTACGAGCAGTACTTC. This encodes CASSLVANSYEQYF. The chain has TRBV5-1 and TRBJ2-7; no definite D call. This CDR3 comprises 14 residues. Trimming removed 0 bases at V and 0 bases at J, with 7 bases between. Germline loops: CDR1 SGHRS, CDR2 YFSETQ.